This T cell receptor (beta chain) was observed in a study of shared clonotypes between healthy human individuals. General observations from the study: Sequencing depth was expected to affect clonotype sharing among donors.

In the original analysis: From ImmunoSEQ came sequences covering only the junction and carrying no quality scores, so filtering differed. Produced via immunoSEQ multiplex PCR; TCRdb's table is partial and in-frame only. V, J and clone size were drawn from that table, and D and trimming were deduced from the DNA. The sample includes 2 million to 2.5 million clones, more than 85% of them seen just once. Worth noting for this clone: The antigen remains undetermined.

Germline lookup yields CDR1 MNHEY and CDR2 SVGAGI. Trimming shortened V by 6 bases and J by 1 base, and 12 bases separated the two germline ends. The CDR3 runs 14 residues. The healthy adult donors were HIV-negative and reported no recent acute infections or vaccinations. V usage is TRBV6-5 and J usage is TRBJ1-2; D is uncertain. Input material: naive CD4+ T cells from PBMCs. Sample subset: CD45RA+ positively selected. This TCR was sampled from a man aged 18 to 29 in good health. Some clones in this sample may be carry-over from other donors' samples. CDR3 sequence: CASSRSSDNYGYTF. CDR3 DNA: TGTGCCAGCAGCCGAAGTTCGGATAACTATGGCTACACCTTC.